What follows are 9 T cell receptor beta chains derived from one specimen sequenced in a study of a mutant IDH1 vaccine in newly diagnosed glioma. Their target antigens are unknown. Repertoires were generated with immunoSEQ multiplex PCR, while TCRdb's copy carries only in-frame clones and drops some. The profile shows about 36,000 clones, over 70% of them singletons. Time point here: week 47, end of study. Mutant IDH1 20-mer peptide, at 300 ug, made up each vaccine dose, with topical imiquimod. This material consisted of PBMCs, taken from a glioma patient whose treatment included an IDH1 peptide vaccine. The source of these receptors is a man aged 35 to 55 with glioma.

As DNA, the CDR3 is TGTGCCAGTAAGGGGACTAGCGGGAGGTCCCGGGAGCTGTTTTTT. It codes for CASKGTSGRSRELFF. The J gene is TRBJ2-2, the V gene TRBV19; TRBD2 matches 15 bases. From germline, CDR1 is LNHDA and CDR2 SQIVND (reference sequence). After removal of 7 bases from V and 9 bases from J, the junction contained 6 bases not matched to a gene. This CDR3 has 15 amino acids.

The J gene is TRBJ2-7, the V gene TRBV11-3; D might be TRBD1 (5 bases). The V gene's germline CDR1 is SGHNT and CDR2 YENEEA. V lost 8 bases and J lost 1, with 12 bases in between. This CDR3 is 13 amino acids long. The CDR3 DNA reads TGTGCCAGCGAACTGGGGCGTTCCTACGAGCAGTACTTC. Translating gives CASELGRSYEQYF. Based on the CDR3 plus reference TRBV11-3 and TRBJ2-7, the full variable domain is EAGVVQSPRYKIIEKKQPVAFWCNPISGHNTLYWYLQNLGQGPELLIRYENEEAVDDSQLPKDRFSAERLKGVDSTLKIQPAELGDSAVYLCASELGRSYEQYFGPGTRLTVT.

V gene TRBV5-1 combines with J gene TRBJ2-3; 10 nucleotides match TRBD2. With V trimmed by 0 bases and J by 3 bases, 7 bases remained unmatched. The germline gives CDR1 SGHRS, CDR2 YFSETQ. This CDR3 has 17 amino acids. The CDR3 is CASSLVPSGSRTDTQYF. The CDR3, as DNA: TGCGCCAGCAGCTTGGTACCTAGCGGGAGTAGGACAGATACGCAGTATTTT.

This sequence joins TRBV5-1 and TRBJ2-1, with 8 bases aligning to TRBD2. J lost 9 bases, V lost 2 bases, and 13 bases had no gene match. Germline V gene data show CDR1 as SGHRS and CDR2 as YFSETQ. The CDR3 totals 16 residues. CDR3 nucleotide sequence: TGCGCCAGCAGCTTACAGGCTCGAGCGGGAGTGCTTGAGCAGTTCTTC. Encoded protein: CASSLQARAGVLEQFF.

This chain's CDR3 is CSVPREGALTQYF. CDR3 in DNA: TGCAGCGTTCCACGAGAGGGGGCCCTGACCCAGTACTTC. The chain joins TRBV29-1 to TRBJ2-5; the match to TRBD1 covers 7 bases. The CDR3 spans 13 residues. V lost 5 bases to trimming and J lost 7 bases; unmatched junction nucleotides: 10. Germline CDR1 reads SQVTM; CDR2 reads ANQGSEA. The full variable domain, its missing parts supplied by reference TRBV29-1 and TRBJ2-5, is SAVISQKPSRDICQRGTSLTIQCQVDSQVTMMFWYRQQPGQSLTLIATANQGSEATYESGFVIDKFPISRPNLTFSTLTVSNMSPEDSSIYLCSVPREGALTQYFGPGTRLLVL.

The gene calls are TRBV5-4 and TRBJ1-2; D is uncertain. Germline V gene sequence: CDR1 SGHNT, CDR2 YYREEE (reference sequence). V was shortened by 1 base and J by 0 bases, with 13 bases between the two germline ends. The CDR3 runs to 16 residues. The CDR3 here is CASSLRPRTSNYGYTF. For the CDR3, the DNA is TGTGCCAGCAGCTTGCGGCCCAGGACTTCTAACTATGGCTACACCTTC.

By share of the sample, this clone is medium-sized. V gene TRBV15 combines with J gene TRBJ1-1; tentatively, D is TRBD1 (5 bases). Germline V gene sequence: CDR1 LNHNV, CDR2 YYDKDF (reference sequence). With 1 base removed from V and 10 bases from J, the gap between germline ends came to 22 bases. This CDR3 contains 16 residues. The CDR3 DNA reads as TGTGCCACCAGCAGAGGGGGGGTAGACAGCATAGGCGGAGCTTTCTTT. The encoded protein is CATSRGGVDSIGGAFF.

The chain is built from TRBV5-6 and TRBJ2-2; D gene ambiguous. Trimming cost V 7 bases and J 5 bases, with 6 bases left between them. Germline V gene sequence: CDR1 SGHDT, CDR2 YYEEEE. This CDR3 has 11 amino acids. CDR3 in amino acids: CASGPTGELFF. The CDR3 DNA sequence: TGTGCCAGCGGGCCAACCGGGGAGCTGTTTTTT.

The chain links TRBV29-1 to TRBJ2-4, with TRBD1 matching 8 bases. The CDR3 runs 13 residues. Germline values: CDR1 SQVTM, CDR2 ANQGSEA. With 4 bases clipped from V and 6 bases from J, the junction kept 5 bases outside the gene matches. CDR3 DNA sequence: TGCAGCGTTGGCAGGGGGCTTGGAAACATTCAGTACTTC. Translated: CSVGRGLGNIQYF.